One sample yielded the 19 T cell receptor beta chains listed below, sequenced in a study of T cells after yellow fever vaccination (dated by TCRdb to about 2019). The treatment or condition label for this specimen denotes: live attenuated yellow fever vaccine strain. Library method: 5' RACE. TCRdb lists the instrument as Illumina HiSeq 2500. Using fastp trimming at Q25 and MiXCR clonotype assembly, TCRdb reanalyzed the public sequencing data and kept in-frame beta chains. Entries are consolidated by CDR3 protein sequence, retaining the most common genes and DNA. Recorded for this sample are under 400,000 distinct CDR3 sequences; around 10% of them occurred a single time. The leading ten clones occupy about 17% of the sample. The sample in question was PBMCs, obtained on the day of the first yellow fever vaccination. These receptors were collected from a man aged 18 to 29 who received the YFV17D yellow fever vaccine.

This clonotype has a handful of counts. The V call is TRBV20-1, the J call TRBJ2-7; a possible D gene is TRBD2 (5 bases). This CDR3 spans 14 amino acids. Germline CDR1 and CDR2: DFQATT and SNEGSKA (reference sequence). V was trimmed by 6 bases and J by 2 bases, leaving 17 bases between them. The CDR3 sequence is CSATQPGSPYEQYV. CDR3 DNA sequence: TGCAGTGCCACACAGCCGGGGAGTCCCTACGAGCAGTACGTC.

In DNA, the CDR3 is TGTGCCAGCAGCTTCATTGCAGGGAACACTGAAGCTTTCTTT. It translates to CASSFIAGNTEAFF. The chain uses TRBV5-6 and TRBJ1-1; no clear D gene. With 2 bases removed from V and 1 base from J, the gap between germline ends came to 9 bases. Germline CDR1 SGHDT, CDR2 YYEEEE. There are 14 residues in the CDR3.

This clonotype was observed a few times. J is TRBJ1-2 and V is TRBV24-1; 7 nucleotides agree with TRBD1. The trim removed 7 bases at V and 9 bases at J, leaving 7 bases unmatched. Looked up from germline, CDR1 is KGHDR and CDR2 is SFDVKD. The CDR3 sequence is 12 residues long. CDR3 DNA sequence: TGTGCCACCAGCGAACAGGGGTTCAGCTACACCTTC. This gives the protein CATSEQGFSYTF.

V gene TRBV20-1 combines with J gene TRBJ2-2; the match to TRBD1 covers 10 bases. The CDR3 is 15 amino acids. CDR1 and CDR2 from the germline V gene are DFQATT and SNEGSKA (reference sequence). The ends lost 6 bases at V and 3 bases at J; junction bases unmatched: 7. The CDR3, as DNA: TGCAGTGCACACGACAGGGGGCGGGACACCGGGGAGCTGTTTTTT. This sequence encodes CSAHDRGRDTGELFF.

This clonotype was seen more than once but under ten times. The rearrangement joins TRBV27 to TRBJ2-7; the D is unclear. Germline loops: CDR1 MNHEY, CDR2 SMNVEV (reference sequence). The CDR3 is made up of 15 amino acids. Trimming pared 3 bases from V and 2 bases from J, leaving 14 bases between. CDR3 residues: CASSFLGETAYEQYF. The CDR3 nucleotides read TGTGCCAGCAGTTTTCTGGGTGAAACGGCCTACGAGCAGTACTTC.

The chain links TRBV27 to TRBJ2-3, with 8 bases that match TRBD1. V shed 4 bases and J 1 base; nucleotides not matched to a gene: 4. There are 15 residues in the CDR3. Germline lookup yields CDR1 MNHEY and CDR2 SMNVEV (reference sequence). The CDR3 nucleotides are TGTGCCAGCAGTTCGTACAGGGGGGGCACAGATACGCAGTATTTT. This translates into CASSSYRGGTDTQYF.

V gene TRBV20-1 combines with J gene TRBJ1-1; 7 bases are a match to TRBD1. Germline V gene lookup returns CDR1 DFQATT and CDR2 SNEGSKA (reference sequence). V lost 1 base and J lost 12; bases outside the gene matches: 5. The CDR3 length is 11 residues. DNA of the CDR3: TGCAGTGCTAGAGTAAACAGGGGAACTTTCTTT. As protein: CSARVNRGTFF.

In nucleotides, the CDR3 is TGTGCCAGCAGCGTAGCACCTCTGGGGCGGGCTGGGGCCAACGTCCTGACTTTC. Translating gives CASSVAPLGRAGANVLTF. V is TRBV9 and J is TRBJ2-6; D may correspond to TRBD1 or TRBD2 (5 bases each). CDR1 and CDR2 (germline): SGDLS, YYNGEE. Trimming took 0 bases from V and 2 from J, leaving 15 bases between them. This CDR3 comprises 18 residues.

This clonotype appeared a few times. The rearrangement links TRBV7-2 to TRBJ1-1, with 8 nucleotides matching TRBD1. The V and J ends lost 4 bases and 1 base, in that order; junction bases with no gene match: 5. Per germline, CDR1 SGHTA and CDR2 FQGNSA. The CDR3 sequence is 15 residues long. The CDR3 reads CASSSLTGANTEAFF. The CDR3 nucleotides read TGTGCCAGCAGCTCCCTGACAGGGGCGAACACTGAAGCTTTCTTT.

This clonotype was detected once. The rearrangement uses TRBV15 and TRBJ2-3; D may match TRBD1 or TRBD2 (5 bases each). Trimming cost V 3 bases and J 10 bases, with 20 bases left between them. The CDR3 covers 15 residues. Germline V lookup: CDR1 LNHNV, CDR2 YYDKDF (reference sequence). The CDR3 DNA reads as TGTGCCACCAGCAGTTACTCGGGACCGAACCTTCCGCAGTATTTT. Protein product: CATSSYSGPNLPQYF.

In its sample, this clonotype was seen a few times. The chain links TRBV18 to TRBJ1-1; D remains unclear. V was clipped by 3 bases and J by 0 bases, with 11 bases between them. Per the germline V gene, CDR1 is KGHSH and CDR2 is LQKENI. There are 15 residues in the CDR3. The CDR3 DNA reads TGTGCCAGCTCACCCGGGGAGTTCGTGAACACTGAAGCTTTCTTT. It specifies CASSPGEFVNTEAFF.

This clonotype has a handful of counts. This rearrangement joins TRBV6-2 or TRBV6-3 to TRBJ2-1; D gene uncertain. This CDR3 has 12 amino acids. The V end was cut by 5 bases, the J end by 7 bases, with 9 bases between. Germline CDR1 reads MNHEY; CDR2 reads SVGEGT. CDR3 sequence reads: CASSKGANEQFF. In DNA form, the CDR3 reads TGTGCCAGCAGTAAGGGTGCGAATGAGCAGTTCTTC.

This clonotype has a count of ten or more. The chain uses TRBV10-3 and TRBJ1-6; D call uncertain. V was shortened by 4 bases and J by 3 bases, with 10 bases between the two germline ends. Germline CDR1 is ENHRY and CDR2 is SYGVKD. The CDR3 runs 15 residues. The DNA of the CDR3 is TGTGCCATCAGTGTCGGAGACAACTATAATTCACCCCTCCACTTT. Protein: CAISVGDNYNSPLHF.

This clonotype was picked up a small number of times. V and J are TRBV19 and TRBJ2-7; D uncertain. Deletions cut 7 bases from V and 1 base from J, with 17 bases between. The CDR3 contains 15 residues. Germline V lookup: CDR1 LNHDA, CDR2 SQIVND (reference sequence). CDR3 DNA: TGTGCCAGTACCCCACGGGCGGCCCCGTCCTACGAGCAGTACTTC. It is translated as CASTPRAAPSYEQYF. Complete variable domain (other parts from reference TRBV19 and TRBJ2-7): DGGITQSPKYLFRKEGQNVTLSCEQNLNHDAMYWYRQDPGQGLRLIYYSQIVNDFQKGDIAEGYSVSREKKESFPLTVTSAQKNPTAFYLCASTPRAAPSYEQYFGPGTRLTVT.

The chain uses TRBV7-2 and TRBJ1-4, with D maybe TRBD1 (5 bases). CDR3 length: 15 residues. Looked up from germline, CDR1 is SGHTA and CDR2 is FQGNSA. V lost 6 bases to trimming and J lost 0 bases, with 11 bases between them. CDR3 sequence reads: CASSRSQATNEKLFF. CDR3 nucleotides: TGTGCCAGCAGTAGGTCACAGGCAACTAATGAAAAACTGTTTTTT.

This chain joins TRBV7-2 and TRBJ1-2; D unclear. The length of the CDR3 is 14 residues. The V end was cut by 1 base, the J end by 5 bases, with 11 bases between. Germline CDR1 and CDR2: SGHTA and FQGNSA. The CDR3 sequence is CASSLGAARYGYTF. The CDR3 DNA follows: TGTGCCAGCAGCTTAGGGGCGGCGCGGTATGGCTACACCTTC. Full variable domain (missing parts from reference TRBV7-2 and TRBJ1-2): GAGVSQSPSNKVTEKGKDVELRCDPISGHTALYWYRQSLGQGLEFLIYFQGNSAPDKSGLPSDRFSAERTGGSVSTLTIQRTQQEDSAVYLCASSLGAARYGYTFGSGTRLTVV.

This sequence joins TRBV20-1 and TRBJ2-7; possibly TRBD1 for D (7 bases). Trimming removed 1 base at V and 13 bases at J, with 20 bases between. This CDR3 has 13 amino acids. Germline V lookup: CDR1 DFQATT, CDR2 SNEGSKA (reference sequence). The CDR3 spells CSARANNVEGAYV. The CDR3 bases are TGCAGTGCTAGAGCAAACAACGTGGAGGGGGCTTACGTC.

The sample holds many counts of this clonotype. V and J are TRBV6-5 and TRBJ1-4, with 8 bases lining up with TRBD1. Germline lookup yields CDR1 MNHEY and CDR2 SVGAGI. V lost 0 bases to trimming and J lost 8 bases; unmatched junction nucleotides: 8. The CDR3 loop spans 16 amino acids. Here the CDR3 reads CASSYSTTGEIEKLFF. The CDR3 DNA is TGTGCCAGCAGTTACTCGACGACAGGGGAGATCGAAAAACTGTTTTTT.

The chain is built from TRBV9 and TRBJ2-1, with D perhaps TRBD2 (5 bases). In germline, CDR1 is SGDLS, CDR2 YYNGEE. There are 16 residues in the CDR3. The V and J ends lost 0 bases and 2 bases respectively, with 12 bases between them. The CDR3 region is CASSVEGAEPYNEQFF. Written as DNA, the CDR3 is TGTGCCAGCAGCGTAGAAGGAGCGGAGCCCTACAATGAGCAGTTCTTC.